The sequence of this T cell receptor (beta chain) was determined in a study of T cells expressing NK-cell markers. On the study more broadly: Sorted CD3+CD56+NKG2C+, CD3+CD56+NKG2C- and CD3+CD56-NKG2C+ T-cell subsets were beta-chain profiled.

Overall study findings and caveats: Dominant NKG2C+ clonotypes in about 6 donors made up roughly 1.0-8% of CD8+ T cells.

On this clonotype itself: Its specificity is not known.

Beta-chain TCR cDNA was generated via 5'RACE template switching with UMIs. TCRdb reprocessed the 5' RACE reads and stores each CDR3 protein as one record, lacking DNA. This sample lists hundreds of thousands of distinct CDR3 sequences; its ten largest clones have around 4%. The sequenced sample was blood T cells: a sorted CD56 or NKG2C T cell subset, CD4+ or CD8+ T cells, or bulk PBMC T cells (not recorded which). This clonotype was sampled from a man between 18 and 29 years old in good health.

The CDR3 reads CASSPPDRASDGYTF. The chain employs TRBV12-3 or TRBV12-4 and TRBJ1-2; the D call of TRBD1 rests on TCRdb alone, since no DNA is present to check it. The CDR3 covers 15 residues.